This T cell receptor (beta chain) was sequenced for a study of blood T cells in healthy people across ages. With a J-beta primer mix and a sample-barcoded 5' primer, a second PCR ran roughly 6 to 11 cycles. A tag from a template-switch adaptor with 12 random nucleotides marked each cDNA molecule. TCRdb passed the 5' RACE reads through MiXCR, listing each CDR3 protein once. This table has 650,000 or so distinct CDR3 sequences, about 50% appearing once. Extraction yielded at least 5 micrograms of total RNA per sample. This clonotype was seen repeatedly, ten times or more. The TCR was taken from a woman older than 75 in good health. The sequencing input was blood.

The CDR3 DNA reads as TGTGCCAGCAGCGCACAGCTCCCCAGGGGCGGAGCCTACAATGAGCAGTTCTTC. It encodes CASSAQLPRGGAYNEQFF. This chain joins TRBV9 and TRBJ2-1; possibly TRBD1 for D (6 bases). Trimming removed 3 bases from V and 2 bases from J, with 21 bases in between. CDR1 is SGDLS and CDR2 is YYNGEE in the germline V gene. The CDR3 extends over 18 amino acids.